Below are 4 T cell receptor beta chains sequenced from a single sample in a study of cytomegalovirus exposure and HLA in healthy donors. The PCR ran on 60 Vbeta and 13 Jbeta primers. Sequencing used immunoSEQ multiplex PCR; TCRdb keeps in-frame clones, though not all of them. In the table there are over 150,000 clones, approximately 84% of which are singletons. Sequenced: PBMCs. These receptors originate from a girl under 18 in good health and CMV-seropositive.

The rearrangement uses TRBV4-2 and TRBJ2-1; TRBD2 agrees at 14 bases. The CDR3 runs to 17 residues. The V segment lost 2 bases and the J segment 6 bases; nucleotides outside the gene matches: 6. Germline loops: CDR1 LGHNA, CDR2 YNFKEQ. CDR3 in amino acids: CASSQRTTSGGANEQFF. In DNA form, the CDR3 reads TGTGCCAGCAGCCAACGGACGACTAGCGGGGGGGCCAATGAGCAGTTCTTC.

The chain has TRBV11-3 and TRBJ1-1; 9 bases are shared with TRBD1. Losses at the gene ends were 5 bases for V and 6 bases for J; bases not matched to a gene: 7. Germline values: CDR1 SGHNT, CDR2 YENEEA. The CDR3 extends over 14 amino acids. The DNA of the CDR3 is TGTGCCAGCAGCAAAACAGGGGGCTCGGCTGAAGCTTTCTTT. It yields the protein CASSKTGGSAEAFF.

The rearrangement uses TRBV11-3 and TRBJ2-1; a weak D match, TRBD1 (5 bases). The V gene's germline CDR1 is SGHNT and CDR2 YENEEA. Between the trimmed V and J ends, which lost 1 base and 2 bases, there was a span of 9 bases. The CDR3 contains 15 residues. This chain's CDR3 is CASSLAEQAYNEQFF. The CDR3 DNA reads as TGTGCCAGCAGCTTAGCCGAACAGGCCTACAATGAGCAGTTCTTC.

The chain employs TRBV6-4 and TRBJ1-1; D perhaps matches TRBD1 (5 bases). The CDR3 totals 14 residues. The germline CDR1 and CDR2 sequences are MRHNA and SNTAGT. V was shortened by 0 bases and J by 4 bases, with 9 bases between the two germline ends. DNA of the CDR3: TGTGCCAGCAGTGACTCGGGGGGGACCACTGAAGCTTTCTTT. This codes for CASSDSGGTTEAFF.